This paragraph reports one T cell receptor beta chain. This entry comes from a study of T cell changes during pregnancy in multiple sclerosis. Generated by immunoSEQ multiplex PCR, the TCRdb table keeps only in-frame clones and is missing some. This table has around 60,000 clones, around 96% appearing once. The CDR3 extends over 14 amino acids. CDR1 is PRHDT, CDR2 FYEKMQ, per germline (reference sequence). Trimming left V 2 bases short and J 1 base short, with 8 bases between. This TCR came from a female donor with multiple sclerosis, enrolled in a pregnancy study. The V call is TRBV13, the J call TRBJ2-5; maybe TRBD2 (5 bases). The starting material was CD8+ T cells from peripheral blood mononuclear cells, obtained after pregnancy. CDR3: CASSLMRVQETQYF. In DNA, the CDR3 is TGTGCCAGCAGCTTAATGCGGGTCCAAGAGACCCAGTACTTC.